A selection of T cell receptor beta chains follows, all from one sample in a study of T-cell memory formation after mild COVID-19. In TCRdb, the 5' RACE reads were re-called with MiXCR into one record per CDR3 protein. The table lists some 130,000 distinct CDR3 sequences, about 6% of them singletons, with 2.2% in the top ten. Sequenced input: PBMCs or a T cell subset sorted from them (not recorded which). Receptors originate from an adult woman who had mild COVID-19 (a few samples of this study predate the infection). Cell type and time point are not known. Each CDR3 is given with its conserved first and last residue. A D gene is named only where the DNA matches it firmly. For some rows the clone size is stated as once, few or many, or as a class when expanded; others skip it.

CDR3aa,CDR3nt,abundance,d_gene,v_gene,j_gene
CASNSPEGGNTGELFF,TGTGCCAGCAACTCCCCGGAGGGGGGGAACACCGGGGAGCTGTTTTTT,.,.,TRBV6-6,TRBJ2-2
CASSFGQGLYSNEKLFF,TGTGCCAGCAGTTTCGGACAGGGTCTCTATTCTAATGAAAAACTGTTTTTT,.,TRBD1,TRBV12-3/TRBV12-4,TRBJ1-4
CASRSTGELFF,TGTGCCAGCAGATCCACCGGGGAGCTGTTTTTT,few,.,TRBV6-2/TRBV6-3,TRBJ2-2
CASSLSGGGDEQFF,TGCGCCAGCAGCTTGAGCGGAGGGGGAGATGAGCAGTTCTTC,many,.,TRBV5-1,TRBJ2-1
CASSSREPGGPQHF,TGTGCCAGCAGCTCCAGGGAGCCAGGAGGGCCCCAGCATTTT,many,.,TRBV7-2,TRBJ1-5
CARPQGILTDTQYF,TGTGCCAGACCACAGGGGATCCTCACAGATACGCAGTATTTT,few,TRBD1,TRBV6-5,TRBJ2-3
CASSPSQVGSGNTIYF,TGTGCCAGCAGCCCGTCTCAGGTTGGGTCTGGAAACACCATATATTTT,many,.,TRBV3-1,TRBJ1-3
CSVVGGAKETQYF,TGCAGCGTTGTCGGGGGGGCAAAAGAGACCCAGTACTTC,.,TRBD2,TRBV29-1,TRBJ2-5
CATSDPEGTNTGELFF,TGTGCCACCAGTGACCCCGAGGGCACGAACACCGGGGAGCTGTTTTTT,.,.,TRBV24-1,TRBJ2-2
CASSESGVSSYEQYF,TGTGCCAGCAGCGAAAGCGGGGTTAGCTCCTACGAGCAGTACTTC,.,TRBD2,TRBV7-9,TRBJ2-7
CASSRQGAREQPQHF,TGTGCCAGCAGCAGACAGGGGGCGCGGGAACAGCCCCAGCATTTT,few,TRBD1,TRBV12-3/TRBV12-4,TRBJ1-5
CSAIVAGTYEQYF,TGCAGTGCTATAGTTGCCGGAACCTACGAGCAGTACTTC,many,.,TRBV20-1,TRBJ2-7
CASTGQPSYEQYF,TGTGCCAGTACGGGACAGCCTTCATACGAGCAGTACTTC,.,TRBD1,TRBV25-1,TRBJ2-7
CSVVGTGEAYTEAFF,TGCAGCGTTGTGGGGACAGGGGAGGCGTACACTGAAGCTTTCTTT,.,TRBD1,TRBV29-1,TRBJ1-1
CASSPRDNNEQFF,TGCGCCAGCAGCCCCAGGGACAACAATGAGCAGTTCTTC,few,.,TRBV5-1,TRBJ2-1
CASSIGLAQFF,TGTGCCAGCAGTATAGGTTTGGCGCAGTTCTTC,.,.,TRBV12-3/TRBV12-4,TRBJ2-1
CASSQTGLREKLFF,TGTGCCAGCAGCCAGACAGGACTTAGAGAAAAACTGTTTTTT,few,.,TRBV3-1,TRBJ1-4
CASSSTRNTEAFF,TGTGCCAGCAGCTCCACAAGGAACACTGAAGCTTTCTTT,.,.,TRBV3-1,TRBJ1-1
CASSLGGPNTEAFF,TGCGCCAGCAGCTTGGGAGGTCCGAACACTGAAGCTTTCTTT,few,.,TRBV5-1,TRBJ1-1
CSAGRGLNTEAFF,TGCAGTGCTGGTCGGGGTTTAAACACTGAAGCTTTCTTT,many,.,TRBV20-1,TRBJ1-1
CASSPSGQSGNTIYF,TGCGCCAGCAGCCCGTCTGGACAATCTGGAAACACCATATATTTT,few,.,TRBV5-1,TRBJ1-3
CASSLVFPASGGAAYEQFF,TGTGCCAGCAGCTTAGTATTTCCGGCTAGCGGGGGGGCCGCCTATGAGCAGTTCTTC,few,TRBD2,TRBV7-9,TRBJ2-1
CASSLEQETQYF,TGTGCCAGCAGCCTCGAGCAAGAGACCCAGTACTTC,many,.,TRBV7-9,TRBJ2-5
CASSTSGNEQFF,TGTGCCAGTAGTACGAGCGGGAACGAGCAGTTCTTC,.,TRBD2,TRBV19,TRBJ2-1
CASSELAGAQETQYF,TGTGCCAGCAGCGAATTAGCGGGGGCCCAAGAGACCCAGTACTTC,many,TRBD2,TRBV9,TRBJ2-5
CASRGFSYEQYF,TGTGCCAGCAGGGGTTTTTCCTACGAGCAGTACTTC,.,.,TRBV27,TRBJ2-7
CASSLRTEGTGELFF,TGCGCCAGCAGCCTCAGGACGGAGGGCACCGGGGAGCTGTTTTTT,.,.,TRBV4-1,TRBJ2-2
CASGDSRREGGDTQYF,TGTGCTAGTGGGGACTCTAGGCGGGAGGGCGGAGATACGCAGTATTTT,many,TRBD2,TRBV12-5,TRBJ2-3
CASSQVASKGYEQYF,TGCGCCAGCAGCCAAGTTGCTTCAAAAGGGTACGAGCAGTACTTC,many,.,TRBV4-1,TRBJ2-7
CASSSDNSGNTIYF,TGCGCCAGCAGTTCGGACAACTCTGGAAACACCATATATTTT,.,.,TRBV5-1,TRBJ1-3
CASSLATAKTGNTIYF,TGTGCCAGCAGCTTAGCGACGGCAAAAACTGGAAACACCATATATTTT,.,.,TRBV7-6,TRBJ1-3
CASSLKTGGTGELFF,TGTGCCAGCAGCTTAAAGACAGGGGGCACCGGGGAGCTGTTTTTT,many,TRBD1,TRBV11-2,TRBJ2-2
CASSHQMNTEAFF,TGCGCCAGCAGCCATCAGATGAACACTGAAGCTTTCTTT,.,.,TRBV4-3,TRBJ1-1
CASSPGSGYTF,TGTGCCAGCAGCCCCGGGAGTGGCTACACCTTC,.,.,TRBV28,TRBJ1-2
CASSRTAGFSTDTQYF,TGCGCCAGCAGCCGGACAGCTGGGTTTAGCACAGATACGCAGTATTTT,many,.,TRBV5-1,TRBJ2-3
CASSPPTGGNTIYF,TGTGCCAGCAGCCCGCCGACCGGCGGGAACACCATATATTTT,.,.,TRBV5-6,TRBJ1-3
CASSWGQGTDTQYF,TGTGCCAGCAGTTGGGGACAGGGCACAGATACGCAGTATTTT,many,TRBD1,TRBV12-3/TRBV12-4,TRBJ2-3
CSVRSGYGYTF,TGCAGCGTTAGAAGCGGCTATGGCTACACCTTC,few,.,TRBV29-1,TRBJ1-2
CASSLDRGSDTQYF,TGTGCCAGCAGCTTGGACAGGGGTTCAGATACGCAGTATTTT,many,TRBD1,TRBV7-6,TRBJ2-3
CASSPRTGSNSPLHF,TGTGCCAGCAGCCCCCGGACAGGGAGTAATTCACCCCTCCACTTT,many,TRBD1,TRBV9,TRBJ1-6
CASGQREGYEQYF,TGTGCCAGCGGCCAGCGGGAGGGCTACGAGCAGTACTTC,.,TRBD2,TRBV6-5,TRBJ2-7
CASKGTSGRGEQFF,TGTGCCAGCAAGGGGACTAGCGGGAGAGGTGAGCAGTTCTTC,few,TRBD2,TRBV2,TRBJ2-1
CASSQDFRRGLLGTDTQYF,TGCGCCAGCAGCCAAGATTTCAGAAGGGGGCTCCTTGGTACAGATACGCAGTATTTT,many,TRBD1,TRBV4-3,TRBJ2-3
CASSDTGRRLGELFF,TGTGCCAGCAGTGACACAGGGAGGCGTTTGGGGGAGCTGTTTTTT,.,.,TRBV12-3/TRBV12-4,TRBJ2-2
CASSYASGGTYEQYF,TGTGCCAGCAGTTACGCTAGCGGGGGGACCTACGAGCAGTACTTC,few,TRBD2,TRBV6-5,TRBJ2-7
CASRKETEAFF,TGTGCCAGCAGGAAAGAGACTGAAGCTTTCTTT,few,.,TRBV7-9,TRBJ1-1
CASRHVAGGPNEQFF,TGCGCCAGCAGACACGTAGCGGGGGGGCCTAATGAGCAGTTCTTC,.,TRBD2,TRBV10-2,TRBJ2-1
CASSHPRTEGFLHSNQPQHF,TGTGCCAGCAGCCACCCCCGGACAGAGGGATTCCTGCATAGCAATCAGCCCCAGCATTTT,.,.,TRBV7-9,TRBJ1-5
CASSFRGDTQETQYF,TGTGCCAGCAGTTTTAGAGGTGACACCCAAGAGACCCAGTACTTC,few,.,TRBV12-3/TRBV12-4,TRBJ2-5
CASSSGLAGYNEQFF,TGTGCCAGCAGCTCGGGACTAGCGGGCTACAATGAGCAGTTCTTC,many,TRBD2,TRBV7-2,TRBJ2-1
CASSRSGSTGEQYF,TGTGCCAGCAGCCGTAGCGGGAGTACCGGCGAGCAGTACTTC,.,TRBD2,TRBV12-3/TRBV12-4,TRBJ2-7
CASSPEVGQGQPQHF,TGCGCCAGCAGCCCGGAGGTGGGCCAAGGACAGCCCCAGCATTTT,many,.,TRBV5-1,TRBJ1-5
CATSARAGGTDTQYF,TGTGCCACCAGCGCTCGAGCGGGTGGCACAGATACGCAGTATTTT,many,.,TRBV15,TRBJ2-3
CASSYAGNNQPQHF,TGTGCCAGCAGTTACGCAGGCAACAATCAGCCCCAGCATTTT,many,.,TRBV6-6,TRBJ1-5
CAWSVQGNTIYF,TGTGCCTGGAGTGTACAGGGAAACACCATATATTTT,.,.,TRBV30,TRBJ1-3
CASSVAQGAGGETQYF,TGTGCCAGCAGCGTAGCTCAGGGGGCTGGGGGAGAGACCCAGTACTTC,.,TRBD1,TRBV9,TRBJ2-5